These 29 T cell receptor beta chains were sequenced from one sample in a study of CD8 T cells in Susac syndrome. cDNA came from roughly 0.53 to 1 ug RNA primed by random hexamers. TCRdb independently ran MiXCR on the immunoSEQ multiplex PCR reads; one entry per CDR3 protein. The data show 73,000 or so distinct CDR3 sequences, less than 95% seen once. Material for sequencing was CD8+ T cells from PBMCs. These receptors were collected from a human donor with multiple sclerosis.

The chain links TRBV7-8 to TRBJ1-1; D is ambiguous. The germline gives CDR1 SGHVS, CDR2 FQNEAQ. The CDR3 extends over 13 amino acids. V was pared by 1 base and J by 7 bases, with 10 bases between. CDR3 sequence: CASSLDGRSEAFF. The DNA of the CDR3 is TGTGCCAGCAGCTTAGACGGACGGAGTGAAGCTTTCTTT.

This rearrangement joins TRBV11-2 to TRBJ2-2; possibly TRBD1 for D (5 bases). CDR1 and CDR2 (germline): SGHAT, FQNNGV. The CDR3 totals 17 residues. The V end lost 7 bases, the J end lost 2 bases, and 20 bases lay between the germline ends. The CDR3 sequence is CASTPQQARTNTGELFF. CDR3 DNA sequence: TGTGCCAGCACCCCACAACAGGCAAGGACCAACACCGGGGAGCTGTTTTTT. Supplemented by reference TRBV11-2 and TRBJ2-2, the full variable domain reads EAGVAQSPRYKIIEKRQSVAFWCNPISGHATLYWYQQILGQGPKLLIQFQNNGVVDDSQLPKDRFSAERLKGVDSTLKIQPAKLEDSAVYLCASTPQQARTNTGELFFGEGSRLTVL.

This rearrangement joins TRBV30 to TRBJ2-5; D not certain. Germline V lookup: CDR1 GTSNPN, CDR2 SVGIG (reference sequence). Trimming took off 0 bases at V and 2 bases at J, with 10 bases between the two ends. The length of the CDR3 is 14 residues. This chain's CDR3 is CAWSVHSLQETQYF. CDR3 DNA: TGTGCCTGGAGTGTACATAGTCTTCAAGAGACCCAGTACTTC.

The chain has TRBV12-3 or TRBV12-4 and TRBJ1-5; tentatively, D is TRBD1 (5 bases). Trimming shortened V by 3 bases and J by 1 base, and 10 bases separated the two germline ends. The CDR3 is 15 amino acids. The CDR3 DNA reads as TGTGCCAGCAGTTTGGGGGATGGGAGCAATCAGCCCCAGCATTTT. It codes for CASSLGDGSNQPQHF.

The chain is built from TRBV29-1 and TRBJ1-1; maybe TRBD1 (5 bases). Deletions cut 6 bases from V and 4 bases from J, with 12 bases between. CDR1 and CDR2 from the germline V gene are SQVTM and ANQGSEA. This CDR3 is built from 12 residues. CDR3 amino acids: CSVRSRATEAFF. CDR3 coding DNA: TGCAGCGTCCGATCCAGGGCCACTGAAGCTTTCTTT.

This clonotype was counted a single time. The gene calls are TRBV29-1 and TRBJ1-1, with TRBD1 matching over 12 bases. This CDR3 is built from 15 residues. Per germline, CDR1 SQVTM and CDR2 ANQGSEA. The V segment lost 7 bases and the J segment 1 base; nucleotides outside the gene matches: 7. The CDR3 sequence: CSAAGTGGRNTEAFF. DNA for the CDR3: TGCAGCGCAGCCGGGACAGGGGGCAGGAACACTGAAGCTTTCTTT.

The chain is built from TRBV4-3 and TRBJ2-1; 8 positions match TRBD2. V shed 0 bases and J 4 bases; nucleotides not matched to a gene: 8. Germline loops: CDR1 LGHNA, CDR2 YSLEER. The CDR3 sequence is 17 residues long. CDR3 sequence: CASSQEEAGGRYNEQFF. DNA of the CDR3: TGCGCCAGCAGCCAAGAGGAGGCGGGGGGCCGGTACAATGAGCAGTTCTTC.

The chain couples TRBV12-3 or TRBV12-4 to TRBJ2-7; the match to TRBD1 covers 11 bases. The CDR3 has 14 residues. V gave up 6 bases and J gave up 2 bases; unmatched junction bases: 3. CDR3 DNA sequence: TGTGCCAGCAGATCGGGACAGGGGGCCTACGAGCAGTACTTC. It codes for CASRSGQGAYEQYF.

The rearrangement uses TRBV15 and TRBJ2-7, with D perhaps TRBD2 (5 bases). V lost 2 bases to trimming and J lost 6 bases, with 11 bases between them. Germline V gives CDR1 LNHNV, CDR2 YYDKDF (reference sequence). The CDR3 runs to 13 residues. The DNA of the CDR3 is TGTGCCACCAGCAGACGGGGTACAGCCGAGCAGTACTTC. Translated, it gives CATSRRGTAEQYF.

This chain joins TRBV12-3 or TRBV12-4 and TRBJ2-1; 9 bases are shared with TRBD2. CDR3 length: 14 residues. V dropped 6 bases and J dropped 10; count of bases not matched to a gene: 10. Here the CDR3 DNA reads TGTGCCAGCAGCCCGGCGGGAGGGGGCGACGAGCAGTTCTTC. Its protein is CASSPAGGGDEQFF.

The V call is TRBV29-1, the J call TRBJ1-2; D uncertain. V was cut by 3 bases and J by 4 bases, with 9 bases left in between. This CDR3 region has 12 residues. Per the germline V gene, CDR1 is SQVTM and CDR2 is ANQGSEA. The CDR3 spells CSVDKDLYGYTF. CDR3 bases: TGCAGCGTTGATAAGGACCTCTATGGCTACACCTTC.

The rearrangement uses TRBV7-9 and TRBJ1-1; the D is unclear. The CDR3 runs 13 residues. V shed 5 bases and J shed 1 base, with 8 bases lying between them. The germline V gene has CDR1 SEHNR and CDR2 FQNEAQ (reference sequence). The CDR3 nucleotides read TGTGCCAGCAGCCCGAAGCCGAACACTGAAGCTTTCTTT. It encodes CASSPKPNTEAFF.

This chain uses TRBV7-2 with TRBJ2-3, with 7 positions matching TRBD1. The J segment lost 2 bases and the V segment lost 3 bases, leaving 5 bases of the junction unmatched. Germline V CDR1 and CDR2: SGHTA, FQGNSA. The CDR3 is made up of 15 amino acids. The CDR3 sequence: CASSLDRINTDTQYF. Here the CDR3 DNA reads TGTGCCAGCAGCTTGGACAGGATCAACACAGATACGCAGTATTTT.

The rearrangement joins TRBV12-3 or TRBV12-4 to TRBJ1-1; 10 bases are shared with TRBD1. The CDR3 runs to 18 residues. J lost 6 bases, V lost 2 bases, and 15 bases had no gene match. The CDR3 region has the DNA TGTGCCAGCAGTTTATCCCTGACAGGGGGCTCGATCGTCGCTGAAGCTTTCTTT. It specifies CASSLSLTGGSIVAEAFF.

The chain is built from TRBV3-1 and TRBJ2-3, with 7 bases identical to TRBD2. CDR3 size: 16 residues. V gave up 1 base and J gave up 3 bases; unmatched junction bases: 7. Germline V CDR1 and CDR2: LGHDT, YNNKEL (reference sequence). The CDR3 is CASSQVAGPRTDTQYF. DNA of the CDR3: TGTGCCAGCAGCCAAGTAGCGGGTCCTAGAACAGATACGCAGTATTTT.

This rearrangement joins TRBV2 to TRBJ2-1; the D is unclear. This CDR3 contains 11 residues. With 3 bases removed from V and 5 bases from J, the gap between germline ends came to 2 bases. Germline lookup yields CDR1 SNHLY and CDR2 FYNNEI. CDR3 coding DNA: TGTGCCAGCAGTGAGGACAATGAGCAGTTCTTC. This sequence encodes CASSEDNEQFF. Complete variable domain (other parts from reference TRBV2 and TRBJ2-1): EPEVTQTPSHQVTQMGQEVILRCVPISNHLYFYWYRQILGQKVEFLVSFYNNEISEKSEIFDDQFSVERPDGSNFTLKIRSTKLEDSAMYFCASSEDNEQFFGPGTRLTVL.

This rearrangement joins TRBV4-1 to TRBJ1-1; 9 bases agree with TRBD1. This CDR3 contains 13 residues. V lost 5 bases, J lost 6 bases, and 4 bases stayed unmatched. CDR1 is MGHRA and CDR2 is YSYEKL in the germline V gene. CDR3 sequence reads: CASSARTGAEAFF. In DNA, the CDR3 is TGCGCCAGCAGCGCGCGGACAGGGGCTGAAGCTTTCTTT.

V usage is TRBV12-3 or TRBV12-4 and J usage is TRBJ1-2, with a possible D match to TRBD1 (5 bases). CDR3 length: 11 residues. Trimming left V 11 bases short and J 2 bases short, with 9 bases between. The CDR3 sequence is CASRDNYGYTF. In nucleotides, the CDR3 is TGTGCCTCTCGGGACAACTATGGCTACACCTTC.

The chain joins TRBV3-1 to TRBJ2-7; D is tentatively TRBD1 or TRBD2 (5 bases each). The CDR3 runs to 14 residues. Looked up from germline, CDR1 is LGHDT and CDR2 is YNNKEL (reference sequence). V was cut by 3 bases and J by 1 base, with 10 bases left in between. CDR3 protein: CASSQGPVSYEQYF. CDR3 nucleotides: TGTGCCAGCAGCCAGGGACCAGTTTCCTACGAGCAGTACTTC.

In this sample, this clonotype turned up a few times. The chain links TRBV7-2 to TRBJ2-1; D gene uncertain. This CDR3 is 13 amino acids long. The ends were cut back, 4 bases at V and 0 bases at J, with 4 bases in the middle. Germline V gene data show CDR1 as SGHTA and CDR2 as FQGNSA. CDR3 sequence (DNA): TGTGCCAGCAGCTCTTCCTCCTACAATGAGCAGTTCTTC. Amino acids: CASSSSSYNEQFF.

V usage is TRBV3-1 and J usage is TRBJ2-7, with 8 bases that match TRBD2. The CDR3 sequence is 13 residues long. V lost 5 bases to trimming and J lost 5 bases; unmatched junction nucleotides: 5. Germline V lookup: CDR1 LGHDT, CDR2 YNNKEL (reference sequence). The CDR3 nucleotides are TGTGCCAGCAGCTTCGGGGGGGTGGACGAGCAGTACTTC. Amino acid sequence: CASSFGGVDEQYF.

This chain connects TRBV12-5 to TRBJ2-3; D possibly corresponds to TRBD1 (5 bases). V dropped 1 base and J dropped 4 bases, with 18 bases sitting between them. Germline V CDR1 and CDR2: LGHNT, FRNRAP. The CDR3 covers 17 residues. For the CDR3, the DNA is TGTGCTAGTGGTTTGGCACCGACAGCGAGAGTCCCAGATACGCAGTATTTT. It specifies CASGLAPTARVPDTQYF.

The rearrangement links TRBV27 to TRBJ2-5, with 8 bases aligning to TRBD1. The CDR3 has 14 amino acids. From germline, CDR1 is MNHEY and CDR2 SMNVEV (reference sequence). The ends lost 5 bases at V and 3 bases at J; junction bases unmatched: 5. CDR3 residues: CASSAGTGEETQYF. DNA of the CDR3: TGTGCCAGCAGTGCAGGGACAGGCGAAGAGACCCAGTACTTC.

J is TRBJ2-5 and V is TRBV4-1, with 7 bases aligning to TRBD2. In germline, CDR1 is MGHRA, CDR2 YSYEKL. Trimming cost V 4 bases and J 2 bases; bases outside gene matches: 4. The CDR3 runs 14 residues. Here the CDR3 DNA reads TGCGCCAGCAGCCTCCGACTAGCACAAGAGACCCAGTACTTC. Its protein product is CASSLRLAQETQYF.

This sequence joins TRBV4-1 and TRBJ2-7, with 9 bases matching TRBD1. The CDR3 runs 15 residues. CDR1 MGHRA and CDR2 YSYEKL come from the germline V gene. Unmatched junction bases numbered 6, after V lost 0 bases and J lost 6 bases. CDR3 sequence reads: CASSQDRDRVVEQYF. In DNA form, the CDR3 reads TGCGCCAGCAGCCAAGACCGGGACAGGGTAGTCGAGCAGTACTTC.

This clonotype has only a few counts. V is TRBV25-1 and J is TRBJ1-2; perhaps TRBD1 as D (5 bases). The V and J ends lost 3 bases and 0 bases respectively, with 5 bases between them. There are 13 residues in the CDR3. CDR1 is MGHDK, CDR2 SYGVNS, per germline. The CDR3 DNA reads TGTGCCAGCAGTGAGGGGGCTAACTATGGCTACACCTTC. Translation gives CASSEGANYGYTF.

The genes are TRBV9 and TRBJ1-3, with 9 bases fitting TRBD1. The length of the CDR3 is 13 residues. V lost 3 bases, J lost 8 bases, and 3 bases stayed unmatched. The germline CDR1 and CDR2 sequences are SGDLS and YYNGEE. The CDR3 is CASSDRTGDTIYF. The DNA of the CDR3 is TGTGCCAGCAGCGATAGGACAGGGGACACCATATATTTT.

This clonotype was counted only a few times. The chain has TRBV5-1 and TRBJ1-2; unclear D gene. The CDR3 length is 14 residues. Germline CDR1 SGHRS, CDR2 YFSETQ. V was clipped by 3 bases and J by 7 bases, with 16 bases between them. Here the CDR3 reads CASSSGLIWGGYTF. CDR3 bases: TGCGCCAGCAGCTCCGGACTTATCTGGGGTGGCTACACCTTC.

The chain carries TRBV6-5 and TRBJ1-5; 8 nucleotides match TRBD1. The CDR3 contains 14 residues. J lost 6 bases, V lost 4 bases, and 5 bases had no gene match. The germline gives CDR1 MNHEY, CDR2 SVGAGI. The CDR3 nucleotides read TGTGCCAGCAGTTCCTCAGGGGGCCCTCAGCCCCAGCATTTT. Protein product: CASSSSGGPQPQHF.